This note documents a single T cell receptor beta chain sequence. Antigen: not known. Libraries were prepared by immunoSEQ multiplex PCR; TCRdb keeps only in-frame clonotypes and omits some of them. The table has around 74,000 clones, approximately 89% seen once. These data originate in a study of OX40 agonist ivuxolimab in advanced cancers. Study as a whole: The treatment was a fully human IgG2 OX40 agonist, ivuxolimab. Study-level findings and limits: On average, CD8+ T cells showed a greater number of expanded clones than CD4+.

Germline V gene data show CDR1 as SGDLS and CDR2 as YYNGEE. This CDR3 region has 16 residues. J was trimmed by 7 bases and V by 0 bases; bases with no gene match: 8. The sequences come from CD4+ or CD8+ T cells sorted from blood, collected in a trial of the OX40 agonist ivuxolimab. This rearrangement joins TRBV9 to TRBJ1-4, with 8 bases that match TRBD1. The TCR sequence derives from an adult with an advanced solid tumor such as melanoma, head and neck, liver or kidney cancer. CDR3 loop: CASSVAPDRVGEKLFF. The CDR3 DNA reads TGTGCCAGCAGCGTAGCTCCGGACAGGGTTGGTGAAAAACTGTTTTTT. The full variable domain, in which reference TRBV9 and TRBJ1-4 provide the parts outside the CDR3, is DSGVTQTPKHLITATGQRVTLRCSPRSGDLSVYWYQQSLDQGLQFLIQYYNGEERAKGNILERFSAQQFPDLHSELNLSSLELGDSALYFCASSVAPDRVGEKLFFGSGTQLSVL.